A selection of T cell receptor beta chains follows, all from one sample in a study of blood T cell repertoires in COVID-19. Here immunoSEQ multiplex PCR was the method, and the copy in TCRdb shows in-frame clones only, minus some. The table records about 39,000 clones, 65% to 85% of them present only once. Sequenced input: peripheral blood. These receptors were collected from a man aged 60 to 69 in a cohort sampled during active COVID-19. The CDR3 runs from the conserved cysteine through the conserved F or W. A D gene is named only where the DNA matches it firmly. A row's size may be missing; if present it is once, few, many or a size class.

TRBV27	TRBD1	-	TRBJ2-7	CASSSAGTGYEQYF	TGTGCCAGCAGTTCGGCCGGGACAGGCTACGAGCAGTACTTC
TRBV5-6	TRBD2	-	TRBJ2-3	CASSLRLAGSTDTQYF	TGTGCCAGCAGCTTGAGGCTAGCGGGTAGCACAGATACGCAGTATTTT
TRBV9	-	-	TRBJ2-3	CASSVAASGAGGGNTQYF	TGTGCCAGCAGCGTAGCCGCCTCCGGAGCGGGTGGGGGGAATACGCAGTATTTT
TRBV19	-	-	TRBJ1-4	CASSQGMNEKLFF	TGTGCCAGTAGTCAGGGGATGAATGAAAAACTGTTTTTT
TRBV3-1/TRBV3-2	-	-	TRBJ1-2	CASSQDQTVYGYTF	TGTGCCAGCAGCCAAGATCAGACTGTTTATGGCTACACCTTC
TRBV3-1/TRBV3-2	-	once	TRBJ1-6	CASKQGLESPLHF	TGTGCCAGCAAACAGGGCCTGGAGTCACCCCTCCACTTT
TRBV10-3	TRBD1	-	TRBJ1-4	CATRGQGTELNEKLFF	TGTGCCACCCGGGGACAGGGCACAGAGCTAAATGAAAAACTGTTTTTT
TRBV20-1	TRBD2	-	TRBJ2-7	CSLAGDYEQYF	TGCAGTCTAGCGGGAGACTACGAGCAGTACTTC
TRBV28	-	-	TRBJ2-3	CASSLAGAGADTQYF	TGTGCCAGCAGTTTAGCGGGGGCAGGGGCAGATACGCAGTATTTT
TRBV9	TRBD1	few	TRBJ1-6	CASSVAEGGRAPLHF	TGTGCCAGCAGCGTAGCTGAAGGGGGCCGGGCACCCCTCCACTTT
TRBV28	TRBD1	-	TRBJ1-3	CASRTRTGPGNTIYF	TGTGCCAGCAGAACAAGGACAGGGCCCGGCAACACCATATATTTT
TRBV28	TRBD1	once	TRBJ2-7	CASYSGTGGYEQYF	TGTGCCAGTTATTCCGGGACAGGTGGCTACGAGCAGTACTTC
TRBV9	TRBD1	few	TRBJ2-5	CASSSLGLRGPQETQYF	TGTGCCAGCAGCTCCCTGGGCCTTAGGGGGCCCCAAGAGACCCAGTACTTC
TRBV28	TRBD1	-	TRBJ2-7	CASSSGQGGVQYF	TGTGCCAGCAGTTCCGGACAGGGGGGGGTGCAGTACTTC
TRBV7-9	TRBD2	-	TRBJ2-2	CASRRTRGGAGGGELFF	TGTGCCAGCAGGCGGACTCGCGGGGGGGCCGGAGGCGGGGAGCTGTTTTTT
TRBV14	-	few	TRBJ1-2	CASSLQAYGYTF	TGTGCCAGCAGCCTTCAAGCATATGGCTACACCTTC
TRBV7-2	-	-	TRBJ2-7	CASSLAGGGRYEQYF	TGTGCCAGCAGCTTAGCCGGGGGTGGTCGCTACGAGCAGTACTTC
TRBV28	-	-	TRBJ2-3	CASSTTPGSSQYF	TGTGCCAGCAGTACAACCCCCGGGTCGTCGCAGTATTTT
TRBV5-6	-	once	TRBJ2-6	CASSLPGSGANVLTF	TGTGCCAGCAGCTTGCCGGGGTCCGGGGCCAACGTCCTGACTTTC
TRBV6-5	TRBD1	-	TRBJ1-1	CASSTTGWTEAFF	TGTGCCAGCAGCACGACAGGGTGGACTGAAGCTTTCTTT
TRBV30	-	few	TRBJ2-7	CALNRGYEQYF	TGTGCCTTGAACCGGGGCTACGAGCAGTACTTC
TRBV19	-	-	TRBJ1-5	CASSIGGLGWIGNQPQHF	TGTGCCAGTAGTATTGGGGGGTTGGGGTGGATCGGCAATCAGCCCCAGCATTTT
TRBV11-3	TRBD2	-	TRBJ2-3	CASSLARAGADTQYF	TGTGCCAGCAGCCTAGCACGGGCGGGGGCAGATACGCAGTATTTT
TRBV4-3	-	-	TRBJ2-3	CASSPGTVDTDTQYF	TGCGCCAGCAGCCCCGGGACTGTAGACACAGATACGCAGTATTTT
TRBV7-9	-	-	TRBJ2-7	CASTPSAGLFSYEQYF	TGTGCCAGCACCCCTTCCGCAGGCCTATTTTCCTACGAGCAGTACTTC
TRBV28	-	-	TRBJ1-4	CASSLPSTRGLGEKLFF	TGTGCCAGCAGTTTACCCTCGACAAGGGGCCTTGGGGAAAAACTGTTTTTT
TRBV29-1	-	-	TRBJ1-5	CSASTGFNQPQHF	TGCAGCGCGAGTACAGGATTCAATCAGCCCCAGCATTTT
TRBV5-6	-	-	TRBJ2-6	CASSLVFGVGANVLTF	TGTGCCAGCAGCTTGGTATTCGGGGTTGGGGCCAACGTCCTGACTTTC
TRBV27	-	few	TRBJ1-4	CASSLRSPQRGEKLFF	TGTGCCAGCAGTCTGAGATCCCCACAAAGAGGGGAAAAACTGTTTTTT
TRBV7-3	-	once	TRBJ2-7	CASSLSPGSSYEQYF	TGTGCCAGCAGCTTAAGCCCCGGTTCCTCCTACGAGCAGTACTTC
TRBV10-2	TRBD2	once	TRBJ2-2	CASGGSSGGSGELFF	TGCGCCAGCGGAGGATCTAGCGGGGGAAGCGGGGAGCTGTTTTTT
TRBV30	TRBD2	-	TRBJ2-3	CAWSVLAGATDTQYF	TGTGCCTGGAGTGTCCTAGCGGGAGCTACAGATACGCAGTATTTT
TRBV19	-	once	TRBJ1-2	CASTPARGRANYGYTF	TGTGCCAGTACCCCAGCCCGGGGTCGGGCTAACTATGGCTACACCTTC
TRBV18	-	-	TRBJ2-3	CASSATIGGGTDTQYF	TGTGCCAGCTCGGCCACCATCGGGGGAGGCACAGATACGCAGTATTTT
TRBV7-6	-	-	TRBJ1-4	CASSLVEGGGHEKLFF	TGTGCCAGCAGCTTAGTCGAGGGAGGGGGACATGAAAAACTGTTTTTT
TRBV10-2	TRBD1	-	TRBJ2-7	CASSEGGTVYEQYF	TGCGCCAGCAGCGAAGGGGGCACGGTCTACGAGCAGTACTTC
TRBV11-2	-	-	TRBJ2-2	CASSYSQGITGELFF	TGTGCCAGCAGCTACAGTCAGGGGATCACCGGGGAGCTGTTTTTT
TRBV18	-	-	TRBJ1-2	CASSPQKDSNYGYTF	TGTGCCAGCTCACCACAGAAAGACAGCAACTATGGCTACACCTTC
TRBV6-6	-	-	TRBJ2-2	CASSYGRTNTGELFF	TGTGCCAGCAGTTACGGGCGGACTAACACCGGGGAGCTGTTTTTT
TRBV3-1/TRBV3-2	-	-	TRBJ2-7	CASSQGLPGYEQYF	TGTGCCAGCAGCCAGGGACTCCCCGGCTACGAGCAGTACTTC
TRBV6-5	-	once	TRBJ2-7	CASRMTENYEQYF	TGTGCCAGCAGGATGACAGAAAATTACGAGCAGTACTTC
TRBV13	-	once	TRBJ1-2	CASSRDTHYGYTF	TGTGCCAGCAGTCGGGACACTCACTATGGCTACACCTTC
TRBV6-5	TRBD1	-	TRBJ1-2	CASSRGQGGYTF	TGTGCCAGCAGCAGGGGGCAAGGAGGCTACACCTTC
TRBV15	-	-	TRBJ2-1	CATSRDYTTSYNEQFF	TGTGCCACCAGCAGAGACTATACTACCTCCTACAATGAGCAGTTCTTC
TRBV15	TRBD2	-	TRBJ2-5	CATSGGVAGVETQYF	TGTGCCACCAGCGGGGGTGTCGCGGGAGTGGAGACCCAGTACTTC
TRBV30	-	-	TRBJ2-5	CAWRLGGADKTQYF	TGTGCCTGGAGGCTAGGAGGAGCCGACAAGACCCAGTACTTC
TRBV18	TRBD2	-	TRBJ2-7	CASSPDRREGGEQYF	TGTGCCAGCTCACCCGATAGGAGGGAGGGCGGCGAGCAGTACTTC
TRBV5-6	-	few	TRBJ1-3	CASSLASDFSGNTIYF	TGTGCCAGCAGCTTGGCTTCGGACTTCTCTGGAAACACCATATATTTT
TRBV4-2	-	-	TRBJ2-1	CASSPPKALNEQFF	TGTGCCAGCAGCCCCCCGAAAGCCCTCAATGAGCAGTTCTTC
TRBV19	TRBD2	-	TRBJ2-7	CASKTSGGAFYEQYF	TGTGCCAGTAAGACTAGCGGGGGGGCTTTTTACGAGCAGTACTTC
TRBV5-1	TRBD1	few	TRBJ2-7	CASSSQGTGAYEQYF	TGCGCCAGCAGCTCCCAGGGGACAGGGGCCTACGAGCAGTACTTC
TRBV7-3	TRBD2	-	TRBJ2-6	CASSSGSSGANVLTF	TGTGCCAGCAGTAGCGGGAGCTCTGGGGCCAACGTCCTGACTTTC